One and the same sample provided the 2 T cell receptor beta chains below, sequenced in a study of blood T cell repertoires in COVID-19. Sequencing used immunoSEQ multiplex PCR; TCRdb keeps in-frame clones, though not all of them. The sample shows about 150,000 clones, around 78% of them seen only once. Sequences were obtained from peripheral blood. The receptor set was obtained from a man older than 75 with acute or convalescent COVID-19.

The rearrangement joins TRBV19 to TRBJ2-2; a weak D match, TRBD1 (5 bases). Trimming removed 7 bases at V and 0 bases at J, with 12 bases between. The CDR3 length is 15 residues. Germline V gene data show CDR1 as LNHDA and CDR2 as SQIVND (reference sequence). CDR3 sequence reads: CASKTTDANTGELFF. The CDR3 coding sequence is TGTGCCAGTAAAACGACAGACGCGAACACCGGGGAGCTGTTTTTT.

This clone has only a few counts. The chain employs TRBV15 and TRBJ1-6; maybe TRBD1 (5 bases). The CDR3 consists of 18 residues. The V and J ends lost 1 base and 8 bases respectively, with 21 bases between them. From germline, CDR1 is LNHNV and CDR2 YYDKDF (reference sequence). CDR3 DNA sequence: TGTGCCACCAGCAGAGGGGTGGCAGGGAGGTTTATAGATTCACCCCTCCACTTT. Translated, it gives CATSRGVAGRFIDSPLHF.